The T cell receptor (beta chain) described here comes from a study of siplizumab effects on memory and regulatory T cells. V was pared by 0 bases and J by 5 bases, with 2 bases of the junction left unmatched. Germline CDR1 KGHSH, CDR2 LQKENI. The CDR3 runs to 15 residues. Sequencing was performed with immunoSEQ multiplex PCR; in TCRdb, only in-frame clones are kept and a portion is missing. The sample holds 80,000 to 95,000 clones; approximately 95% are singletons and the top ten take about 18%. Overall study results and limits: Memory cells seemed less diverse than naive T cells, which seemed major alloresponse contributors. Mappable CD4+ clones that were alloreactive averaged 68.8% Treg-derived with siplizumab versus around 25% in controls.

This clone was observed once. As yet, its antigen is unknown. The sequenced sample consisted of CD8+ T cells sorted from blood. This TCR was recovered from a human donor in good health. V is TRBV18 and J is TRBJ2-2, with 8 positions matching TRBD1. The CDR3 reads CASSPPGQGTGELFF. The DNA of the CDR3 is TGTGCCAGCTCACCACCTGGACAGGGAACCGGGGAGCTGTTTTTT.